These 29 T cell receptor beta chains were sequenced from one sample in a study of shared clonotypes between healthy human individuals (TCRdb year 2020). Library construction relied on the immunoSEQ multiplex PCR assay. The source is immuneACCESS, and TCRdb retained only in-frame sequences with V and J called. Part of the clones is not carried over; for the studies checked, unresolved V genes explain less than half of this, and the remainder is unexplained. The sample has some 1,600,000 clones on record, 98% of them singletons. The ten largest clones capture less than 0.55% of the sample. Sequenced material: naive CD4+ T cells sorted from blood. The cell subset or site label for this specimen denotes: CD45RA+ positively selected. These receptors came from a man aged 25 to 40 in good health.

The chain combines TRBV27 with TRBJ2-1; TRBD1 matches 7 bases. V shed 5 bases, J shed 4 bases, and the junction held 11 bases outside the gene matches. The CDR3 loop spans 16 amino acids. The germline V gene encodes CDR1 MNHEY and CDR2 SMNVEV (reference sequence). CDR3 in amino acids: CASSPRQGRGYNEQFF. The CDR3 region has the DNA TGTGCCAGCAGTCCCCGACAGGGAAGGGGTTACAATGAGCAGTTCTTC.

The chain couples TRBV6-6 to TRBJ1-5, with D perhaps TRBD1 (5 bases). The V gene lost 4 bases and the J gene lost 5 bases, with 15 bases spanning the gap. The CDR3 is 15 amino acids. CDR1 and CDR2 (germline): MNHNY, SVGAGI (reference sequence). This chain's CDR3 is CASSSQGGGDQPQHF. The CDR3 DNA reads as TGTGCCAGCAGTTCTCAGGGTGGAGGGGATCAGCCCCAGCATTTT.

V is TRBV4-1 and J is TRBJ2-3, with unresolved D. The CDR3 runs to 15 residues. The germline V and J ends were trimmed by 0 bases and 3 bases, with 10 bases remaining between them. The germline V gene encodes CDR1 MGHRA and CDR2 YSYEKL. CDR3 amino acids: CASSQDWRLTDTQYF. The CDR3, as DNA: TGCGCCAGCAGCCAAGACTGGCGGTTGACAGATACGCAGTATTTT.

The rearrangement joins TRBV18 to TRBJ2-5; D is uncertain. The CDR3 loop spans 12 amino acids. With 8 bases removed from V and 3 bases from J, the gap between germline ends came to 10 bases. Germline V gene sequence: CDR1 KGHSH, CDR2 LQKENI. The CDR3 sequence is CASGSLEETQYF. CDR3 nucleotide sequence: TGTGCCAGCGGCAGTCTCGAAGAGACCCAGTACTTC.

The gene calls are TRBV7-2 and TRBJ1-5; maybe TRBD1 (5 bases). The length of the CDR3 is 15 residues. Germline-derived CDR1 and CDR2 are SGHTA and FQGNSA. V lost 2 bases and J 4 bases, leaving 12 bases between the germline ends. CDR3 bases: TGTGCCAGCAGCTTATGGGGGAGGGAAAATCAGCCCCAGCATTTT. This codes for CASSLWGRENQPQHF.

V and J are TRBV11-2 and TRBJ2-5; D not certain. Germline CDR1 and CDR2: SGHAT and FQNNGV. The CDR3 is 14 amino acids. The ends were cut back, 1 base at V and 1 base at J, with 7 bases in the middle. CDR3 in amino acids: CASSLVPSQETQYF. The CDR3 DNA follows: TGTGCCAGCAGCTTAGTCCCTAGCCAAGAGACCCAGTACTTC. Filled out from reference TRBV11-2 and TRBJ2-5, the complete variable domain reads EAGVAQSPRYKIIEKRQSVAFWCNPISGHATLYWYQQILGQGPKLLIQFQNNGVVDDSQLPKDRFSAERLKGVDSTLKIQPAKLEDSAVYLCASSLVPSQETQYFGPGTRLLVL.

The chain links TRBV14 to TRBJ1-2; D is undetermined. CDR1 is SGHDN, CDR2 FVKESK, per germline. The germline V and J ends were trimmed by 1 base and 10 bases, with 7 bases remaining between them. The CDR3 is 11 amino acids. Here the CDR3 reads CASSQGLAYTF. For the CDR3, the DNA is TGTGCCAGCAGCCAAGGCCTGGCCTACACCTTC. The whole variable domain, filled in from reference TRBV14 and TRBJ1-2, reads EAGVTQFPSHSVIEKGQTVTLRCDPISGHDNLYWYRRVMGKEIKFLLHFVKESKQDESGMPNNRFLAERTGGTYSTLKVQPAELEDSGVYFCASSQGLAYTFGSGTRLTVV.

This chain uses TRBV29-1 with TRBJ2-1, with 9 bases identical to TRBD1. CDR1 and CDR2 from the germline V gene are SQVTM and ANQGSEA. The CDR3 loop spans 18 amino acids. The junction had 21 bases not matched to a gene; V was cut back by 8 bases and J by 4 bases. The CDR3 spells CSFLNRDRVGLGYNEQFF. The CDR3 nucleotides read TGCAGCTTCCTAAACCGGGACAGGGTAGGACTCGGGTACAATGAGCAGTTCTTC.

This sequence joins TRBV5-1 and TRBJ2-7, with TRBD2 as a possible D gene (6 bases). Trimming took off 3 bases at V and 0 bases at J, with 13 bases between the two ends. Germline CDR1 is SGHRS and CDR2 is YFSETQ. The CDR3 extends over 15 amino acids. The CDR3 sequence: CASSSTSWSSYEQYF. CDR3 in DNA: TGCGCCAGCAGCTCAACTAGCTGGAGCTCCTACGAGCAGTACTTC.

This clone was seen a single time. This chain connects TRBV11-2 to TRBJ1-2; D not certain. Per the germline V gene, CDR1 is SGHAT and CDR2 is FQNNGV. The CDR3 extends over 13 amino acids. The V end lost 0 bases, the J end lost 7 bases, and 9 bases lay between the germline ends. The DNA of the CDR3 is TGTGCCAGCAGCTTAGATGACATCATTGGCTACACCTTC. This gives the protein CASSLDDIIGYTF.

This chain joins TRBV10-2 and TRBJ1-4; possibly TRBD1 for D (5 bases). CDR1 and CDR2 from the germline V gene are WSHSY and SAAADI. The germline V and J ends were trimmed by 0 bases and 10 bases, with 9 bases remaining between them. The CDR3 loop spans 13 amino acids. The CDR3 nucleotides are TGCGCCAGCAGTGAGTCGCAGGGTGTAAAACTGTTTTTT. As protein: CASSESQGVKLFF.

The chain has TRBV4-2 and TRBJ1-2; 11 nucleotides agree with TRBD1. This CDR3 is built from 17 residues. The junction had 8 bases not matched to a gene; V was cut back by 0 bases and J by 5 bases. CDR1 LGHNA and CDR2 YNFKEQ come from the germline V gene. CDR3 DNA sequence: TGTGCCAGCAGCCAAGACTACTGGACAGGGGGCGAGTATGGCTACACCTTC. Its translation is CASSQDYWTGGEYGYTF.

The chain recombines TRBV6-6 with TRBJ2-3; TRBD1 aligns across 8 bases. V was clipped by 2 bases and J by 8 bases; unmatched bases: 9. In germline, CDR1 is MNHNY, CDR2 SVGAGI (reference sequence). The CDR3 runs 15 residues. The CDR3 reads CASSYAGRGHGTQYF. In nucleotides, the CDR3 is TGTGCCAGCAGTTACGCGGGCAGGGGGCATGGTACGCAGTATTTT.

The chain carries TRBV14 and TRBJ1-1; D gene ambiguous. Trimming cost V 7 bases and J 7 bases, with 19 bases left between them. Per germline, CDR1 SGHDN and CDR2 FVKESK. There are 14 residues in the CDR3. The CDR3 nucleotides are TGTGCCAGCAATGATCAGGTCGGATTTGGTGAAGCTTTCTTT. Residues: CASNDQVGFGEAFF.

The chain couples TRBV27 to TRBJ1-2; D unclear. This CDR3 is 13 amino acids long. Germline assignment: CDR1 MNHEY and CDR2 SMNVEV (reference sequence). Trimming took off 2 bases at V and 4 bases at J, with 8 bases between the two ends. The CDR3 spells CASSLRPGYGYTF. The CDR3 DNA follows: TGTGCCAGCAGTTTACGTCCAGGCTATGGCTACACCTTC.

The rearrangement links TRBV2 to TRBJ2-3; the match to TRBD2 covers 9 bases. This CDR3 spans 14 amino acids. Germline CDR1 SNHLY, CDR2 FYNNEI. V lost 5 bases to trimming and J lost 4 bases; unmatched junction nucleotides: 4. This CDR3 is CASSYSGSPDTQYF. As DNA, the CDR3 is TGTGCCAGCAGTTATAGCGGGAGCCCAGATACGCAGTATTTT.

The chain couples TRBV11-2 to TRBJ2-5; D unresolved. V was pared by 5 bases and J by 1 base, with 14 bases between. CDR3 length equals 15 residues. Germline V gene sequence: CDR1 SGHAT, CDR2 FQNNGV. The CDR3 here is CASSDRKHIQETQYF. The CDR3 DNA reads TGTGCCAGCAGCGACCGGAAACATATCCAAGAGACCCAGTACTTC.

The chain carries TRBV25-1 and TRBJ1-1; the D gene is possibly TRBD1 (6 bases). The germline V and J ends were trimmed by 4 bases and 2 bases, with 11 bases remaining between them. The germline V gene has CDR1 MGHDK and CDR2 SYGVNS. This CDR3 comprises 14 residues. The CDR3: CASSVGRGNTEAFF. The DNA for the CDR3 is TGTGCCAGCAGTGTTGGCAGGGGCAACACTGAAGCTTTCTTT.

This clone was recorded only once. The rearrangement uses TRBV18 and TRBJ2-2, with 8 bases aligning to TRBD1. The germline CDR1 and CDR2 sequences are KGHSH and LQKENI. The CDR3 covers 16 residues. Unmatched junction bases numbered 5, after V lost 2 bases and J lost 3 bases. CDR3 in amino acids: CASSPRTGSDTGELFF. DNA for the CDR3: TGTGCCAGCTCACCAAGGACAGGGTCGGACACCGGGGAGCTGTTTTTT.

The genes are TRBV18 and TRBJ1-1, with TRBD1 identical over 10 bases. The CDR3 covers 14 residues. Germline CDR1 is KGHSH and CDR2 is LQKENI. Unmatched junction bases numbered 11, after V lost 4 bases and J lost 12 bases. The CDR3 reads CASSLPGGQGMTFF. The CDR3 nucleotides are TGTGCCAGCTCACTCCCGGGGGGACAGGGGATGACTTTCTTT. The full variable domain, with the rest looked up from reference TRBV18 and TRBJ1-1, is NAGVMQNPRHLVRRRGQEARLRCSPMKGHSHVYWYRQLPEEGLKFMVYLQKENIIDESGMPKERFSAEFPKEGPSILRIQQVVRGDSAAYFCASSLPGGQGMTFFGQGTRLTVV.

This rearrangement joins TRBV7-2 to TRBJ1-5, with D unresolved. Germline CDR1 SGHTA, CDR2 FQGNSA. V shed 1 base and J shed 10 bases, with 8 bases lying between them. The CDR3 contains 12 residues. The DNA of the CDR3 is TGTGCCAGCAGCTTAGGGGTGCAACCCCAGCATTTT. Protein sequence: CASSLGVQPQHF.

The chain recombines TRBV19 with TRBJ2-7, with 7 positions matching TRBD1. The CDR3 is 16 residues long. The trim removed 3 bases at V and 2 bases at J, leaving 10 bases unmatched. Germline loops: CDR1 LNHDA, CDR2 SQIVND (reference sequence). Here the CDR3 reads CASSIARDSPPYEQYF. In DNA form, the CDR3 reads TGTGCCAGTAGTATCGCCCGGGACAGTCCACCCTACGAGCAGTACTTC.

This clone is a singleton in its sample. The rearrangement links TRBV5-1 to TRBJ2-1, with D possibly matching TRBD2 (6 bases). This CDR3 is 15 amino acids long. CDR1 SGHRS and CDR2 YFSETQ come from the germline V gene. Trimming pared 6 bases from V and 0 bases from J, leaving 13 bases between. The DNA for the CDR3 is TGCGCCAGCACAGGAGACGGGAGCTCCTACAATGAGCAGTTCTTC. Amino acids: CASTGDGSSYNEQFF.

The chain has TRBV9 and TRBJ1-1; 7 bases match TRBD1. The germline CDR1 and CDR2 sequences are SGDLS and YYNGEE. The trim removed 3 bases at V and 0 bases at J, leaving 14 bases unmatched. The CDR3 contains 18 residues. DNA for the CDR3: TGTGCCAGCAGCGCAAACTCCGGGACAGAGCAACTGAACACTGAAGCTTTCTTT. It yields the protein CASSANSGTEQLNTEAFF.

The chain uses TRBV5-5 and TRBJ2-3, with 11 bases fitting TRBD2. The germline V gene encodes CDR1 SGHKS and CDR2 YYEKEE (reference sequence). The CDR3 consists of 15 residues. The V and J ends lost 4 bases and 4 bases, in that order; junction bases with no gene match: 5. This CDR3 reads CASSPLSGRADTQYF. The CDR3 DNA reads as TGTGCCAGCAGCCCACTTAGCGGGAGGGCAGATACGCAGTATTTT.

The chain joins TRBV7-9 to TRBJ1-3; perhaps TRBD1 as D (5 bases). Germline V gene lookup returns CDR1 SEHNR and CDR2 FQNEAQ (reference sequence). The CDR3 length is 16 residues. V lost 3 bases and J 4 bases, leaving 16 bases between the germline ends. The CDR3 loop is CASSFSGGTTGNTIYF. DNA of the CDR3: TGTGCCAGCAGCTTCTCCGGTGGGACGACCGGAAACACCATATATTTT.

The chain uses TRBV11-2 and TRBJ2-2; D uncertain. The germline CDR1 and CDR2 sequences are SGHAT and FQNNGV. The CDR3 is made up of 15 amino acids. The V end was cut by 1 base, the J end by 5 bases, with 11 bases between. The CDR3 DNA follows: TGTGCCAGCAGCTTAGGAGTTATAGGGACCGGGGAGCTGTTTTTT. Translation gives CASSLGVIGTGELFF.

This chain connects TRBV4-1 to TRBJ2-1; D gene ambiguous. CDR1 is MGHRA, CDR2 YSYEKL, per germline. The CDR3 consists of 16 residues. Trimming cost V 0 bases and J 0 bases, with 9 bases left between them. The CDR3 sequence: CASSQDNLSSYNEQFF. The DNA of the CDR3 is TGCGCCAGCAGCCAAGATAACCTGAGCTCCTACAATGAGCAGTTCTTC.

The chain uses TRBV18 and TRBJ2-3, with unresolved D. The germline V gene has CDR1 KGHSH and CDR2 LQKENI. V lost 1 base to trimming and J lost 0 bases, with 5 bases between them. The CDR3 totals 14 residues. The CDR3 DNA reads TGTGCCAGCTCACCACAAATTAGCACAGATACGCAGTATTTT. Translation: CASSPQISTDTQYF.